These 15 T cell receptor beta chains originate from one sample sequenced in a study of T cells in Graves' hyperthyroidism and ophthalmopathy. Regions amplified from RNA transcripts were the TCR beta CDR3 regions. HTBI primers were used for first-round RT-PCR of the TCR CDR3. TCRdb reanalysed the multiplex PCR reads using MiXCR and keeps one entry per CDR3 protein. This repertoire shows some 350,000 distinct CDR3 sequences, roughly 15% found once; its top ten account for approximately 19%. The source material was blood. These receptors all stem from a woman aged 60-75 years with Graves' ophthalmopathy.

This clonotype has just a few counts. The CDR3 sequence: CASHRGGYYGYTF. CDR3 DNA sequence: TGTGCCTCCCACAGGGGAGGGTACTATGGCTACACCTTC. V is TRBV6-1 and J is TRBJ1-2; 7 bases are shared with TRBD1. Germline assignment: CDR1 MNHNS and CDR2 SASEGT. Unmatched junction bases numbered 9, after V lost 11 bases and J lost 3 bases. The CDR3 covers 13 residues.

This clonotype was seen repeatedly, ten times or more. The V call is TRBV3-1, the J call TRBJ2-1; 8 nucleotides match TRBD1. The CDR3 covers 15 residues. Germline assignment: CDR1 LGHDT and CDR2 YNNKEL (reference sequence). V shed 6 bases and J 4 bases; nucleotides not matched to a gene: 8. In DNA form, the CDR3 reads TGTGCCAGCAGTCCGGACACAGGGGGATACAATGAGCAGTTCTTC. Translation: CASSPDTGGYNEQFF.

The table lists this clonotype with many counts. V is TRBV12-3 or TRBV12-4 and J is TRBJ2-1; 7 bases are a match to TRBD2. The CDR3 extends over 11 amino acids. Trimming at V came to 6 bases and at J to 14 bases, leaving 7 bases not matched to a gene. The CDR3 bases are TGTGCCAGCAGGTCAACTAGCGAGGAGTTCTTC. This codes for CASRSTSEEFF.

This clonotype was counted between two and nine times. The V call is TRBV6-5, the J call TRBJ2-1, with 10 bases fitting TRBD2. Losses at the gene ends were 4 bases for V and 1 base for J; bases not matched to a gene: 4. The CDR3 is made up of 16 amino acids. Germline V gene data show CDR1 as MNHEY and CDR2 as SVGAGI. CDR3 loop: CASSFPSGGSYNEQFF. The CDR3 region has the DNA TGTGCCAGCAGTTTCCCTAGCGGGGGTTCCTACAATGAGCAGTTCTTC.

This clonotype appeared a few times. The chain uses TRBV28 and TRBJ1-1; D possibly corresponds to TRBD1 (5 bases). The CDR3 length is 11 residues. V lost 4 bases and J lost 11, with 11 bases in between. Germline-derived CDR1 and CDR2 are MDHEN and SYDVKM. The CDR3 coding sequence is TGTGCCAGCAGTTCGAAGGGGAGGGCTTTCTTT. Translation gives CASSSKGRAFF.

The genes are TRBV3-1 and TRBJ2-2, with D hard to call. The CDR3 is made up of 12 amino acids. Germline lookup yields CDR1 LGHDT and CDR2 YNNKEL (reference sequence). Trimming shortened V by 7 bases and J by 7 bases, and 10 bases separated the two germline ends. The CDR3 reads CASTPVDGELFF. The CDR3, as DNA: TGTGCCAGCACCCCCGTTGACGGGGAGCTGTTTTTT.

A few counts support this clonotype. This sequence joins TRBV5-1 and TRBJ1-5; D is ambiguous. The CDR3 contains 13 residues. Germline assignment: CDR1 SGHRS and CDR2 YFSETQ. Trimming shortened V by 4 bases and J by 5 bases, and 10 bases separated the two germline ends. Here the CDR3 reads CASSAGSDQPQHF. Written as DNA, the CDR3 is TGCGCCAGCAGCGCCGGGAGTGATCAGCCCCAGCATTTT. Full variable domain (remainder filled in from reference TRBV5-1 and TRBJ1-5): KAGVTQTPRYLIKTRGQQVTLSCSPISGHRSVSWYQQTPGQGLQFLFEYFSETQRNKGNFPGRFSGRQFSNSRSEMNVSTLELGDSALYLCASSAGSDQPQHFGDGTRLSIL.

This clonotype came up many times. V usage is TRBV28 and J usage is TRBJ2-7; D perhaps matches TRBD2 (5 bases). V lost 7 bases and J lost 7, with 20 bases in between. Germline values: CDR1 MDHEN, CDR2 SYDVKM. The length of the CDR3 is 14 residues. The CDR3 nucleotides read TGTGCCAGCACTACGGCCGGGAATGGGGAAGAGCAGTACTTC. As protein: CASTTAGNGEEQYF.

At least ten counts were recorded for this clonotype. The chain is built from TRBV18 and TRBJ1-3; unclear D gene. The CDR3 is 12 amino acids. Germline V lookup: CDR1 KGHSH, CDR2 LQKENI. Trimming took off 2 bases at V and 2 bases at J, with 1 base between the two ends. CDR3 DNA: TGTGCCAGCTCACCAGCTGGAAACACCATATATTTT. Amino acids: CASSPAGNTIYF.

This clonotype was counted many times. The J gene is TRBJ2-1, the V gene TRBV5-1; 9 positions agree with TRBD2. V shed 0 bases and J 4 bases; nucleotides not matched to a gene: 2. The CDR3 length is 15 residues. Germline V gene sequence: CDR1 SGHRS, CDR2 YFSETQ. Written as DNA, the CDR3 is TGCGCCAGCAGCTTGGGGACTAGCGAATACAATGAGCAGTTCTTC. It translates to CASSLGTSEYNEQFF.

This clonotype has a handful of counts. The chain is built from TRBV5-1 and TRBJ2-1; 9 bases are shared with TRBD1. V was clipped by 4 bases and J by 3 bases; unmatched bases: 2. Germline CDR1 and CDR2: SGHRS and YFSETQ. The CDR3 totals 14 residues. CDR3 sequence: CASSGQGFYNEQFF. The CDR3 DNA reads as TGCGCCAGCAGCGGACAGGGGTTCTACAATGAGCAGTTCTTC.

This clonotype was seen repeatedly, ten times or more. The chain joins TRBV9 to TRBJ2-1; D unresolved. Per the germline V gene, CDR1 is SGDLS and CDR2 is YYNGEE. CDR3 length equals 13 residues. V was cut by 2 bases and J by 0 bases, with 3 bases left in between. The CDR3 sequence is CASSVASYNEQFF. The CDR3 DNA follows: TGTGCCAGCAGCGTCGCCTCCTACAATGAGCAGTTCTTC.

The rearrangement joins TRBV10-2 to TRBJ2-7; no firm D call. Per germline, CDR1 WSHSY and CDR2 SAAADI. The length of the CDR3 is 12 residues. Trimming took 8 bases from V and 0 from J, leaving 8 bases between them. The CDR3 here is CASAGISYEQYF. The CDR3 coding sequence is TGCGCCAGCGCAGGAATCTCCTACGAGCAGTACTTC.

This clonotype has a count of ten or more. The gene calls are TRBV20-1 and TRBJ2-3, with 8 bases identical to TRBD2. Trimming at V came to 1 base and at J to 0 bases, leaving 0 bases not matched to a gene. The V gene's germline CDR1 is DFQATT and CDR2 SNEGSKA (reference sequence). CDR3 length equals 14 residues. In DNA, the CDR3 is TGCAGTGCTAGAGGCGGGAGGAGCACAGATACGCAGTATTTT. The encoded protein is CSARGGRSTDTQYF.

This clonotype was picked up many times. The chain combines TRBV5-1 with TRBJ2-7, with 9 bases identical to TRBD2. The V gene end was trimmed by 4 bases and the J gene end by 3 bases; junction bases not matched to a gene: 5. This CDR3 has 14 residues. Germline V gene sequence: CDR1 SGHRS, CDR2 YFSETQ. The CDR3 sequence: CASSTTSGDYEQYF. In nucleotides, the CDR3 is TGCGCCAGCAGCACGACTAGCGGAGACTACGAGCAGTACTTC.